The 18 T cell receptor beta chains given below trace back to one sample, sequenced in a study of T cell responses to AZD1222 COVID-19 vaccine. Data came from immunoSEQ multiplex PCR; TCRdb stores just in-frame clones and leaves some out. This sample carries roughly 150,000 clones, approximately 91% of them seen once, and the ten largest clones take 1.5%. The sample here was peripheral blood, taken 28 days after the second AZD1222 dose. The receptors were sampled from an adult who received the AZD1222 COVID-19 vaccine.

This chain links TRBV7-9 with TRBJ1-3, with a tentative D call TRBD1 (5 bases). Germline V lookup: CDR1 SEHNR, CDR2 FQNEAQ (reference sequence). The V end lost 3 bases, the J end lost 2 bases, and 11 bases lay between the germline ends. The CDR3 totals 15 residues. CDR3: CASSLGREAGNTIYF. CDR3 nucleotide sequence: TGTGCCAGCAGCTTGGGCAGGGAGGCTGGAAACACCATATATTTT.

For the CDR3, the DNA is TGTGCCAGCAGTCGACCGGGACCGACTGAAGCTTTCTTT. This sequence encodes CASSRPGPTEAFF. The chain recombines TRBV11-2 with TRBJ1-1; D possibly corresponds to TRBD1 (5 bases). Germline CDR1 reads SGHAT; CDR2 reads FQNNGV. The CDR3 runs to 13 residues. The ends were cut back, 6 bases at V and 5 bases at J, with 13 bases in the middle.

The chain has TRBV29-1 and TRBJ1-1; D is perhaps TRBD1 (6 bases). Germline lookup yields CDR1 SQVTM and CDR2 ANQGSEA. The germline V and J ends were trimmed by 8 bases and 7 bases, with 11 bases remaining between them. This CDR3 spans 10 amino acids. DNA of the CDR3: TGCAGCCTCGGACAGAATGAAGCTTTCTTT. Encoded protein: CSLGQNEAFF.

V gene TRBV5-1 combines with J gene TRBJ1-1; tentative D call: TRBD1 (5 bases). The germline V gene has CDR1 SGHRS and CDR2 YFSETQ. Trimming left V 0 bases short and J 0 bases short, with 9 bases between. The CDR3 extends over 15 amino acids. The CDR3 loop is CASSLEGGVNTEAFF. Here the CDR3 DNA reads TGCGCCAGCAGCTTGGAAGGAGGGGTGAACACTGAAGCTTTCTTT.

The CDR3 region is CASSLLRDRNEKLFF. The CDR3 coding sequence is TGTGCCAGCAGCCTGCTGAGGGATCGAAATGAAAAACTGTTTTTT. The chain recombines TRBV5-6 with TRBJ1-4; D uncertain. CDR1 and CDR2 from the germline V gene are SGHDT and YYEEEE. This CDR3 spans 15 amino acids. V lost 4 bases and J lost 5, with 15 bases in between.

The chain employs TRBV27 and TRBJ2-1; TRBD1 matches at 7 bases. With 5 bases clipped from V and 10 bases from J, the junction kept 11 bases outside the gene matches. Germline assignment: CDR1 MNHEY and CDR2 SMNVEV (reference sequence). This CDR3 has 14 amino acids. CDR3: CASSTAPTGREQFF. In DNA, the CDR3 is TGTGCCAGCAGTACAGCTCCGACAGGGCGCGAGCAGTTCTTC.

This sequence joins TRBV7-2 and TRBJ1-6; D gene uncertain. The V end lost 4 bases, the J end lost 3 bases, and 19 bases lay between the germline ends. The CDR3 is 18 amino acids. Germline assignment: CDR1 SGHTA and CDR2 FQGNSA. The CDR3 protein is CASSSGRLVRIYNSPLHF. The CDR3 DNA reads as TGTGCCAGCAGCTCCGGACGGCTTGTACGAATCTATAATTCACCCCTCCACTTT.

With respect to this clone: The junction shows a germline mismatch at one end, possibly a read error. The genes are TRBV7-7 and TRBJ2-7; the D gene could be TRBD1 or TRBD2 (5 bases each). There are 14 residues in the CDR3. CDR1 and CDR2 (germline): SSHAT, FNYEAQ (reference sequence). The CDR3 is CASSLAFGGYEQYF. CDR3 bases: TGTGCTAGCAGCTTAGCCTTTGGGGGATACGAGCAGTACTTC. The whole variable domain, remainder taken from reference TRBV7-7 and TRBJ2-7, is GAGVSQSPRYKVTKRGQDVTLRCDPISSHATLYWYQQALGQGPEFLTYFNYEAQPDKSGLPSDRFSAERPEGSISTLTIQRTEQRDSAMYRCASSLAFGGYEQYFGPGTRLTVT.

The V gene is TRBV27, the J gene TRBJ2-2; no clear D. CDR1 MNHEY and CDR2 SMNVEV come from the germline V gene (reference sequence). With 3 bases removed from V and 3 bases from J, the gap between germline ends came to 5 bases. CDR3 size: 13 residues. CDR3 sequence: CASSFEYTGELFF. Written as DNA, the CDR3 is TGTGCCAGCAGTTTCGAATACACCGGGGAGCTGTTTTTT.

This clone was observed a single time. The chain is built from TRBV28 and TRBJ2-7, with TRBD2 matching 7 bases. Germline loops: CDR1 MDHEN, CDR2 SYDVKM. This CDR3 is 19 amino acids long. Trimming removed 4 bases from V and 2 bases from J; junction bases left unmatched: 20. CDR3 in DNA: TGTGCCAGCAGTTCGCTGACCAACCCAAAGGGACTAAGAGCCTACGAGCAGTACTTC. It codes for CASSSLTNPKGLRAYEQYF.

The V and J genes are TRBV3-1 (or the pseudogene TRBV3-2) and TRBJ1-2; D unclear. The CDR3 totals 14 residues. With 4 bases removed from V and 4 bases from J, the gap between germline ends came to 13 bases. Germline V gives CDR1 LGHDT, CDR2 YNNKEL (reference sequence). The CDR3 nucleotides are TGTGCCAGCAGCCCGATCCTGGGGAGCTATGGCTACACCTTC. Its translation is CASSPILGSYGYTF.

This chain joins TRBV30 and TRBJ2-7; D is possibly TRBD1 or TRBD2 (5 bases each). Trimming shortened V by 1 base and J by 3 bases, and 16 bases separated the two germline ends. The CDR3 totals 15 residues. The germline CDR1 and CDR2 sequences are GTSNPN and SVGIG (reference sequence). The CDR3 sequence: CAWSGTGRRFYEQYF. The CDR3 DNA reads TGTGCCTGGAGTGGCACGGGACGGAGGTTCTACGAGCAGTACTTC.

The chain combines TRBV6-5 with TRBJ2-3; D not certain. CDR1 and CDR2 (germline): MNHEY, SVGAGI. The CDR3 spans 14 residues. With 6 bases removed from V and 3 bases from J, the gap between germline ends came to 13 bases. CDR3 region: CASSLNGRTDTQYF. The CDR3 bases are TGTGCCAGCAGCCTCAACGGTCGTACAGATACGCAGTATTTT.

This chain joins TRBV7-9 and TRBJ2-7; D remains ambiguous. CDR1 is SEHNR, CDR2 FQNEAQ, per germline (reference sequence). The germline V and J ends were trimmed by 4 bases and 2 bases, with 12 bases remaining between them. This CDR3 has 14 amino acids. As DNA, the CDR3 is TGTGCCAGCAGCTCTATCGCGCAAGCCTACGAGCAGTACTTC. It translates to CASSSIAQAYEQYF.

The chain couples TRBV6-5 to TRBJ2-1; weak D call: TRBD1 (6 bases). V lost 0 bases to trimming and J lost 1 base, with 10 bases between them. The germline gives CDR1 MNHEY, CDR2 SVGAGI. CDR3 length: 16 amino acids. CDR3 region: CASSYSNQGSYNEQFF. The CDR3 DNA follows: TGTGCCAGCAGTTACTCGAACCAGGGGTCCTACAATGAGCAGTTCTTC.

This chain uses TRBV18 with TRBJ1-4; D not certain. This CDR3 region has 16 residues. Germline V gene lookup returns CDR1 KGHSH and CDR2 LQKENI. Trimming removed 0 bases at V and 0 bases at J, with 8 bases between. The CDR3 sequence: CASSPPDGPTNEKLFF. Written as DNA, the CDR3 is TGTGCCAGCTCACCACCGGACGGACCAACTAATGAAAAACTGTTTTTT.

The chain joins TRBV27 to TRBJ2-6, with D perhaps TRBD2 (5 bases). V was shortened by 4 bases and J by 6 bases, with 7 bases between the two germline ends. CDR3 length: 13 residues. The germline gives CDR1 MNHEY, CDR2 SMNVEV (reference sequence). The DNA for the CDR3 is TGTGCCAGCAGTTCCGGGGTGGCCAACGTCCTGACTTTC. Protein product: CASSSGVANVLTF.

The chain joins TRBV5-1 to TRBJ2-2, with a possible D match to TRBD1 (6 bases). The germline V gene encodes CDR1 SGHRS and CDR2 YFSETQ. Trimming removed 4 bases from V and 3 bases from J, with 16 bases in between. The CDR3 runs to 16 residues. The CDR3 sequence: CASSVGQTPYTGELFF. Written as DNA, the CDR3 is TGCGCCAGCAGCGTCGGACAGACCCCGTACACCGGGGAGCTGTTTTTT.